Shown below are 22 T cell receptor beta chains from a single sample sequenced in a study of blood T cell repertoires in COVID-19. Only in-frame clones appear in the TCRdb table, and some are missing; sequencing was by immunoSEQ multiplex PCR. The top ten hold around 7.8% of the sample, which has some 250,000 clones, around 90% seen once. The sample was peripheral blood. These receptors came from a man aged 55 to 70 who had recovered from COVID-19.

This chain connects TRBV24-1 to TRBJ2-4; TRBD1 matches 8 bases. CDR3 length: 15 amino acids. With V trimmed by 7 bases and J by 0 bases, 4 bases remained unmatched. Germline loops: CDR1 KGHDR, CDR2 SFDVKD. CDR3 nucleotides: TGTGCCACCAGGGACAGGGACCTAGCCAAAAACATTCAGTACTTC. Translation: CATRDRDLAKNIQYF.

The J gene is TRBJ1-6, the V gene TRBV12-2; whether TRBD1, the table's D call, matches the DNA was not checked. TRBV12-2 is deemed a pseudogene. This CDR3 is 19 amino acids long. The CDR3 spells CASRPRGQGFWPYNSPLHF. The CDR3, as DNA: TGTGCAAGTCGCCCAAGGGGACAGGGATTTTGGCCCTATAATTCACCCCTCCACTTT.

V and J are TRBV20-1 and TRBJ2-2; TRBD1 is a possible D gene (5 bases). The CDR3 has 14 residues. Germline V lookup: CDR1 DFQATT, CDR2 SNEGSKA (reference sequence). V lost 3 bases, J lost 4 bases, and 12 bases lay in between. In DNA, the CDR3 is TGCAGTGCTAGTCAGGGAAGGGGCACCGGGGAGCTGTTTTTT. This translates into CSASQGRGTGELFF.

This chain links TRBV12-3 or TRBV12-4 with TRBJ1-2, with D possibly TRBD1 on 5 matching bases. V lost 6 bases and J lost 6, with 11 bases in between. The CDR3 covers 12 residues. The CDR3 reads CASRRDSDGYTF. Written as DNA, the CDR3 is TGTGCCAGCAGGAGGGACTCGGATGGCTACACCTTC.

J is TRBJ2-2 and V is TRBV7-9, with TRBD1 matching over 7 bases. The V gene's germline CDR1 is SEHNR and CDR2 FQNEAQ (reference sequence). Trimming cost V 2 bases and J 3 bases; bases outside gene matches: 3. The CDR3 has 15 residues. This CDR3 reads CASSLLDRDTGELFF. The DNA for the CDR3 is TGTGCCAGCAGCTTACTCGACAGGGACACCGGGGAGCTGTTTTTT.

Written as DNA, the CDR3 is TGTGCCAGCAGCTCAGGACAGGGAATATACATTCAGTACTTC. It specifies CASSSGQGIYIQYF. This rearrangement joins TRBV5-5 to TRBJ2-4; 8 bases are shared with TRBD1. The CDR3 sequence is 14 residues long. J lost 8 bases, V lost 3 bases, and 7 bases had no gene match. Germline V lookup: CDR1 SGHKS, CDR2 YYEKEE (reference sequence).

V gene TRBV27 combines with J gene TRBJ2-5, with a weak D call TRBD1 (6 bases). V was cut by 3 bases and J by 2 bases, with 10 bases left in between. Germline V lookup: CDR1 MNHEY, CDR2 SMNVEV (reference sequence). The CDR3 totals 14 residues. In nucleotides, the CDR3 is TGTGCCAGCAGTTTGTCCAGGGGACAAGAGACCCAGTACTTC. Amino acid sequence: CASSLSRGQETQYF.

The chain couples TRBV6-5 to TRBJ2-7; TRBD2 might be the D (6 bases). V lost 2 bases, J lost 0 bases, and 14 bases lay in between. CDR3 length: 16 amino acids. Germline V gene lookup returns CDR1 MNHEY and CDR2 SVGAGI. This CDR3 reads CASSYLAGGFSYEQYF. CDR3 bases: TGTGCCAGCAGTTACCTCGCCGGGGGATTCTCCTACGAGCAGTACTTC.

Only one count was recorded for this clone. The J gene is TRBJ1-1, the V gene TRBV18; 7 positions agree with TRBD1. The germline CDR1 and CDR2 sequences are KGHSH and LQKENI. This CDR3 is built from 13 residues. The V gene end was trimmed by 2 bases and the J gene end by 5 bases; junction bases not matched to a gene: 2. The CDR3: CASSPTGVTEAFF. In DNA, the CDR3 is TGTGCCAGCTCACCAACAGGGGTAACTGAAGCTTTCTTT.

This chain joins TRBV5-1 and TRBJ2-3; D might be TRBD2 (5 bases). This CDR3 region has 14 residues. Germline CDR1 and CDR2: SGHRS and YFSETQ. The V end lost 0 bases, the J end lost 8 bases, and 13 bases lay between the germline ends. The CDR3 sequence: CASSLVEESGTQYF. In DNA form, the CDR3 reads TGCGCCAGCAGCTTGGTGGAGGAGTCAGGTACGCAGTATTTT.

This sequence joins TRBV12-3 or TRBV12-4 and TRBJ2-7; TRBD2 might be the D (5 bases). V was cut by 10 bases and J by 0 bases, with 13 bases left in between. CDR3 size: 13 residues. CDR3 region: CAISNGDSYEQYF. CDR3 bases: TGTGCCATTTCGAACGGGGACTCCTACGAGCAGTACTTC.

This chain's CDR3 is CASSYSAKGISYEQYF. The CDR3 DNA is TGTGCCAGCAGTTACTCGGCGAAGGGGATATCCTACGAGCAGTACTTC. This sequence joins TRBV6-5 and TRBJ2-7; TRBD1 might be the D (5 bases). Germline CDR1 reads MNHEY; CDR2 reads SVGAGI. CDR3 size: 16 residues. V shed 0 bases and J shed 1 base, with 13 bases lying between them.

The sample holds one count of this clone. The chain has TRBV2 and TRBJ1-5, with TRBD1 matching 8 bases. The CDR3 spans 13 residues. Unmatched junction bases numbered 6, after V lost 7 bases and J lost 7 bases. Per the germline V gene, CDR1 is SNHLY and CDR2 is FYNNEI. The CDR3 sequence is CASTGQGGQPQHF. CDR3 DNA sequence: TGTGCCAGCACCGGACAGGGTGGCCAGCCCCAGCATTTT.

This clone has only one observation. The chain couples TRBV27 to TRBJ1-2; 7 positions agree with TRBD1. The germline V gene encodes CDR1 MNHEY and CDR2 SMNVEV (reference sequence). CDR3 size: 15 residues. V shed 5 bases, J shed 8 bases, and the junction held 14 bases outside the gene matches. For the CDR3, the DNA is TGTGCCAGCAGTCCCCTCCTTGACAGGGCCCGGGGCTACACCTTC. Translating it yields CASSPLLDRARGYTF.

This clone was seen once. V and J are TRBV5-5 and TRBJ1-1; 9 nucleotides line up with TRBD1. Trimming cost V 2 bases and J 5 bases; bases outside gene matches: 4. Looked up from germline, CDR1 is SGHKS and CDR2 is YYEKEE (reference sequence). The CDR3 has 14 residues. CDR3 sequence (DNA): TGTGCCAGCAGCTTTCCTGGACAGGGGACTGAAGCTTTCTTT. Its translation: CASSFPGQGTEAFF.

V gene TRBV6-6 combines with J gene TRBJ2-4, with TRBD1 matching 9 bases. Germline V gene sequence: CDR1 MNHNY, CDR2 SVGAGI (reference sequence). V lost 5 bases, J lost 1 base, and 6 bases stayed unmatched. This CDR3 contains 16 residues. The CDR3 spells CASSPRTGDAKNIQYF. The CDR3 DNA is TGTGCCAGCAGTCCCAGGACAGGGGACGCCAAAAACATTCAGTACTTC.

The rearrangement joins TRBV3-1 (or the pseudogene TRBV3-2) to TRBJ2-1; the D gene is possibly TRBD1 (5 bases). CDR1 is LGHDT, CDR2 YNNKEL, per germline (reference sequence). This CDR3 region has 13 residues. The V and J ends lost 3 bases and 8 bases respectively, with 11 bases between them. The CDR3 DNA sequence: TGTGCCAGCAGCCAGATAAGGGGCGATGAGCAGTTCTTC. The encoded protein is CASSQIRGDEQFF.

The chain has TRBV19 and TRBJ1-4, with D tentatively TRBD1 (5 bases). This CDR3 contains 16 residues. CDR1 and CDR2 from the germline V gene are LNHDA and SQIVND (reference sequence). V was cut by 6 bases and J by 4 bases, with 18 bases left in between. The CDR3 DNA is TGTGCCAGTAGCCCAGGGTCGGGCGTAATTAATGAAAAACTGTTTTTT. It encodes CASSPGSGVINEKLFF.

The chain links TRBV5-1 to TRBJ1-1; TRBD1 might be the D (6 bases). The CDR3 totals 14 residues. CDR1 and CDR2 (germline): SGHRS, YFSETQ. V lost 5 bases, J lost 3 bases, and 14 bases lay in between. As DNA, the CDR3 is TGCGCCAGCAGTTCGCGGGGGGCTGACACTGAAGCTTTCTTT. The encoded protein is CASSSRGADTEAFF. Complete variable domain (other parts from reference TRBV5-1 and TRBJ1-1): KAGVTQTPRYLIKTRGQQVTLSCSPISGHRSVSWYQQTPGQGLQFLFEYFSETQRNKGNFPGRFSGRQFSNSRSEMNVSTLELGDSALYLCASSSRGADTEAFFGQGTRLTVV.

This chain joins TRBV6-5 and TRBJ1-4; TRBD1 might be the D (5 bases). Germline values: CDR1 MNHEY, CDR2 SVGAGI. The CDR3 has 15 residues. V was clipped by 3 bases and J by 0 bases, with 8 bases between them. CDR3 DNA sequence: TGTGCCAGCAGTTATCGGGGGACAACTAATGAAAAACTGTTTTTT. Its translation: CASSYRGTTNEKLFF.

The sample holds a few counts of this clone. This CDR3 is CASSVEGAGSSGNTIYF. In DNA, the CDR3 is TGTGCCAGCTCCGTCGAGGGGGCCGGGAGCTCTGGAAACACCATATATTTT. The gene calls are TRBV2 and TRBJ1-3; 7 bases are shared with TRBD1. V shed 8 bases and J 0 bases; nucleotides not matched to a gene: 13. CDR3 length equals 17 residues. Germline V gene lookup returns CDR1 SNHLY and CDR2 FYNNEI.

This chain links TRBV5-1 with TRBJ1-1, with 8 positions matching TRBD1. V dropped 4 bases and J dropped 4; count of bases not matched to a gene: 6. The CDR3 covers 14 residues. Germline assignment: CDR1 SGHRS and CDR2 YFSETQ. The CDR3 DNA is TGCGCCAGCAGCCCCGACAGGGGAAGCACTGAAGCTTTCTTT. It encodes CASSPDRGSTEAFF.